The 6 T cell receptor beta chains below come from one sample, sequenced in a study of blood T cells in healthy people across ages. A J-beta primer mix and a sample-barcoded 5' primer were used in a second PCR of roughly 6 to 12 cycles. TCRdb analysed the 5' RACE reads with MiXCR anew, one entry per CDR3 protein. The sample contains 700,000 or so distinct CDR3 sequences, around 41% of which appear only once. Sequenced material: blood. The source is a man older than 75 in good health.

This chain uses TRBV12-3 or TRBV12-4 with TRBJ2-7; the match to TRBD2 covers 7 bases. The CDR3 covers 13 residues. With V trimmed by 6 bases and J by 5 bases, 7 bases remained unmatched. The CDR3: CASRLTGGNEQYF. For the CDR3, the DNA is TGTGCCAGCAGGCTTACGGGGGGTAACGAGCAGTACTTC.

V is TRBV20-1 and J is TRBJ2-7; 7 bases map to TRBD2. The CDR3 runs 15 residues. The V gene's germline CDR1 is DFQATT and CDR2 SNEGSKA (reference sequence). V was clipped by 0 bases and J by 7 bases; unmatched bases: 12. This chain's CDR3 is CSARDLIAGGFEQYF. CDR3 nucleotide sequence: TGCAGTGCTAGAGATCTAATAGCGGGTGGGTTTGAGCAGTACTTC.

The chain combines TRBV7-2 with TRBJ1-2, with 9 nucleotides matching TRBD1. The CDR3 is 15 amino acids. The V gene end was trimmed by 5 bases and the J gene end by 8 bases; junction bases not matched to a gene: 12. The germline V gene has CDR1 SGHTA and CDR2 FQGNSA. DNA for the CDR3: TGTGCCAGCAGCCAAAATGGACAGGGGATGTCGGGCTACACCTTC. It encodes CASSQNGQGMSGYTF.

This chain connects TRBV12-3 or TRBV12-4 to TRBJ2-3, with 10 bases identical to TRBD2. This CDR3 contains 15 residues. V gave up 7 bases and J gave up 2 bases; unmatched junction bases: 6. The CDR3 DNA follows: TGTGCCAGCAACCCGAGCGGGAGGGCCACAGATACGCAGTATTTT. Its protein product is CASNPSGRATDTQYF.

This clonotype turned up a few times. This chain uses TRBV5-1 with TRBJ2-4; 7 bases agree with TRBD2. TRBJ2-7 explains the end of the DNA better; the J call may be wrong. This CDR3 contains 13 residues. Germline lookup yields CDR1 SGHRS and CDR2 YFSETQ. This CDR3 reads CASSVGTSDEQYF. The CDR3 DNA is TGCGCCAGCAGCGTTGGCACTAGCGACGAGCAGTACTTC.

This clonotype was recorded many times. The chain carries TRBV20-1 and TRBJ2-7; the D is unclear. In germline, CDR1 is DFQATT, CDR2 SNEGSKA (reference sequence). V was pared by 1 base and J by 0 bases, with 7 bases between. There are 13 residues in the CDR3. CDR3 loop: CSARAEDSYEQYF. Here the CDR3 DNA reads TGCAGTGCTAGAGCGGAAGACTCCTACGAGCAGTACTTC.